A selection of T cell receptor beta chains follows, all from one sample in a study of OX40 agonist ivuxolimab in advanced cancers. TCRdb's copy holds only in-frame clones and misses some; the assay was immunoSEQ multiplex PCR. The table records approximately 31,000 clones, 60% to 85% of them present only once. The sequences come from CD4+ or CD8+ T cells sorted from blood, collected in a trial of the OX40 agonist ivuxolimab. These receptors came from an adult with an advanced solid tumor such as melanoma, head and neck, liver or kidney cancer. CDR3s include the opening cysteine and the closing phenylalanine or tryptophan. A D gene is named only where the DNA matches it firmly. Clone size appears in some rows only: once, few, many, or a class for an expanded clone.

14,-,TRBV7-6,TRBJ2-5,-,TGTGCCAGCAGCCAATCTAATCCCGGAGATGAGCAGTACTTC,CASSQSNPGDEQYF
13,-,TRBV18,TRBJ2-1,-,TGTGCCAGCTCACCACCTCAGGTAAATGAGCAGTTCTTC,CASSPPQVNEQFF
14,TRBD1,TRBV6-5,TRBJ1-6,-,TGTGCCAGCAGTGAACAGGGGGAGAGTTCACCCCTCCACTTT,CASSEQGESSPLHF
17,-,TRBV5-4,TRBJ2-1,-,TGTGCCAGCAGCTTTACCCGCGCTCAGGGGTCCTACAATGAGCAGTTCTTC,CASSFTRAQGSYNEQFF
18,-,TRBV13,TRBJ2-2,few,TGTGCCAGCAGCATGTCGCAGTGGATGGGGGGCGGGACCGGGGAGCTGTTTTTT,CASSMSQWMGGGTGELFF
16,TRBD1,TRBV4-2,TRBJ1-2,-,TGTGCCAGCAGCCAAGCGACAGGGGGCGTGGACTATGGCTACACCTTC,CASSQATGGVDYGYTF
13,-,TRBV5-1,TRBJ1-2,-,TGCGCCAGCAGCTTGGCTTCAGGCTATGGCTACACCTTC,CASSLASGYGYTF
11,-,TRBV6-5,TRBJ1-2,-,TGTGCCAGCAGTGGAGGTGGGGGCTACACCTTC,CASSGGGGYTF
14,-,TRBV19,TRBJ1-5,-,TGTGCCAGTAGTAGGGACACTAAAGCGGAGCCCCAGCATTTT,CASSRDTKAEPQHF
15,-,TRBV2,TRBJ1-1,-,TGTGCCAGCAGTGAAAGAGGGGGGAGGTCCTCTGAAGCTTTCTTT,CASSERGGRSSEAFF
17,TRBD2,TRBV5-6,TRBJ2-1,-,TGTGCCAGCAGGGACAAGATGGGACTAGCGGGGTACAATGAGCAGTTCTTC,CASRDKMGLAGYNEQFF
13,TRBD2,TRBV7-2,TRBJ2-1,-,TGTGCCAGCAGCCCTAGCGGTCTAAATGAGCAGTTCTTC,CASSPSGLNEQFF
14,-,TRBV6-6,TRBJ1-1,-,TGTGCCAGCAGTTACGCCAGGCCGAACACTGAAGCTTTCTTT,CASSYARPNTEAFF
15,-,TRBV30,TRBJ1-5,-,TGTGCCTGGAAGGGTGCGGGGGCCGGGGATCAGCCCCAGCATTTT,CAWKGAGAGDQPQHF
15,-,TRBV11-2,TRBJ1-1,few,TGTGCCAGCAGCTTGTTTGCACGGAGGGACACTGAAGCTTTCTTT,CASSLFARRDTEAFF
17,TRBD1,TRBV25-1,TRBJ1-4,medium-sized,TGTGCCAGCAGTGTTACAACCGGGACAGGGTTTGGAGAAAAACTGTTTTTT,CASSVTTGTGFGEKLFF
13,-,TRBV10-3,TRBJ2-7,-,TGTGCCATCAGTGACAGACGGATATACGAGCAGTACTTC,CAISDRRIYEQYF
15,-,TRBV7-2,TRBJ2-1,-,TGTGCCAGCAGCACCAAGGGGAGCTCCTACAATGAGCAGTTCTTC,CASSTKGSSYNEQFF
14,TRBD2,TRBV6-1,TRBJ2-1,-,TGTGCCATAACCCCGGGACTAGCTAACAATGAGCAGTTCTTC,CAITPGLANNEQFF
14,-,TRBV7-9,TRBJ1-1,few,TGTGCCAGCAGCTTAGGGGGGGACAACACTGAAGCTTTCTTT,CASSLGGDNTEAFF
17,-,TRBV6-1,TRBJ2-2,-,TGTGCCAGCAGTGAACAGTCGTCGGGGGCGAACACCGGGGAGCTGTTTTTT,CASSEQSSGANTGELFF
15,-,TRBV5-1,TRBJ2-3,-,TGCGCCAGCAGCTTGGTGGCGGGCCGGGCAGATACGCAGTATTTT,CASSLVAGRADTQYF
14,-,TRBV6-1,TRBJ2-4,once,TGTGCCACCCAACTTGACTTGACTAAAAACATTCAGTACTTC,CATQLDLTKNIQYF
16,-,TRBV28,TRBJ2-7,once,TGTGCCAGCAGTCCGGCGGGGACATCCTCTCCCTACGAGCAGTACTTC,CASSPAGTSSPYEQYF
12,-,TRBV5-1,TRBJ1-1,once,TGCGCCAGCAGCTTGGCCGGGGAGTTAGTTCAGTTT,CASSLAGELVQF
13,-,TRBV29-1,TRBJ2-2,-,TGCAGCGTTAGAACTGGGGGCACCGGGGAGCTGTTTTTT,CSVRTGGTGELFF
14,TRBD1,TRBV6-1,TRBJ1-1,-,TGTGCCAGCAGCGGGCAGGGGGCGAACACTGAAGCTTTCTTT,CASSGQGANTEAFF
13,-,TRBV7-9,TRBJ1-6,once,TGTGCCAGCAGTCAGGGAGTAGGGTCACCCCTCCACTTT,CASSQGVGSPLHF
15,TRBD2,TRBV9,TRBJ2-3,-,TGTGCCAGCAGCGTTAGCGGGGGGGGCATAGATACGCAGTATTTT,CASSVSGGGIDTQYF
16,TRBD1,TRBV5-1,TRBJ1-6,-,TGCGCCAGCAGCGTTACTACAGGGGGGGCAAATTCACCCCTCCACTTT,CASSVTTGGANSPLHF
15,-,TRBV5-4,TRBJ1-1,-,TGTGCCAGCAGCTTCGAACAGGGCATCGGCACTGAAGCTTTCTTT,CASSFEQGIGTEAFF
16,-,TRBV5-1,TRBJ2-7,few,TGCGCCAGCAGCTTGGAATCTGGCGGGGGCGTTTACGAGCAGTACTTC,CASSLESGGGVYEQYF
15,TRBD2,TRBV6-1,TRBJ2-1,-,TGTGCCAGCAGTGAAGGACTAGCGGGGGGCTTTGAGCAGTTCTTC,CASSEGLAGGFEQFF